This passage covers 21 T cell receptor beta chains from one sample sequenced in a study of blood T cell repertoires in COVID-19. Generated by immunoSEQ multiplex PCR, the TCRdb table keeps only in-frame clones and is missing some. This table holds around 190,000 clones, 76% found once. The sequenced sample was PBMCs or T cells enriched from blood (not recorded which). Source of these receptors: a woman aged 45-59 years with acute COVID-19.

This chain joins TRBV6-5 and TRBJ2-4; weak D call: TRBD2 (5 bases). V was pared by 2 bases and J by 6 bases, with 11 bases between. Germline V CDR1 and CDR2: MNHEY, SVGAGI. CDR3 size: 14 residues. CDR3 in amino acids: CASSYGQDSNIQYF. The CDR3 nucleotides are TGTGCCAGCAGTTACGGGCAGGACTCAAACATTCAGTACTTC.

V and J are TRBV28 and TRBJ1-5, with no clear D. The V end was cut by 6 bases, the J end by 1 base, with 10 bases between. Germline assignment: CDR1 MDHEN and CDR2 SYDVKM. The CDR3 is made up of 14 amino acids. The CDR3 is CASSLEVSNQPQHF. Written as DNA, the CDR3 is TGTGCCAGCAGCTTGGAGGTGAGCAATCAGCCCCAGCATTTT.

The CDR3 loop reads CASSQDGGDYQTTDTQYF. CDR3 in DNA: TGTGCCAGCAGCCAAGACGGGGGGGACTACCAAACTACAGATACGCAGTATTTT. The chain has TRBV3-1 (or the pseudogene TRBV3-2) and TRBJ2-3, with TRBD2 identical over 8 bases. Germline trimming cut 0 bases from V and 3 bases from J; bases unmatched to any gene: 11. Germline CDR1 LGHDT, CDR2 YNNKEL (reference sequence). This CDR3 comprises 18 residues.

The CDR3 region has the DNA TGTGCCAGTAGTTCCCACTCAGGGGTAACTGAAGCTTTCTTT. Its protein product is CASSSHSGVTEAFF. This sequence joins TRBV19 and TRBJ1-1; D is perhaps TRBD1 (6 bases). Trimming removed 5 bases from V and 5 bases from J, with 15 bases in between. Germline V gives CDR1 LNHDA, CDR2 SQIVND (reference sequence). The CDR3 loop spans 14 amino acids. Using reference TRBV19 and TRBJ1-1 for the parts outside the CDR3, the full variable domain is DGGITQSPKYLFRKEGQNVTLSCEQNLNHDAMYWYRQDPGQGLRLIYYSQIVNDFQKGDIAEGYSVSREKKESFPLTVTSAQKNPTAFYLCASSSHSGVTEAFFGQGTRLTVV.

This rearrangement joins TRBV10-1 to TRBJ2-1; 13 nucleotides match TRBD2. This CDR3 contains 15 residues. The junction had 6 bases not matched to a gene; V was cut back by 4 bases and J by 9 bases. Germline values: CDR1 WNHNN, CDR2 SYGVQD (reference sequence). The CDR3 reads CASSGTSGGSSEQFF. The CDR3 DNA follows: TGCGCCAGCAGTGGGACTAGCGGGGGATCGAGTGAGCAGTTCTTC.

The V call is TRBV27, the J call TRBJ1-2; 10 nucleotides line up with TRBD1. There are 15 residues in the CDR3. From germline, CDR1 is MNHEY and CDR2 SMNVEV (reference sequence). J was trimmed by 5 bases and V by 2 bases; bases with no gene match: 5. The DNA of the CDR3 is TGTGCCAGCAGTTTAGACAGGGGGCGAGGGTATGGCTACACCTTC. It yields the protein CASSLDRGRGYGYTF.

The chain is built from TRBV7-5 and TRBJ1-2; the D call TRBD1 from the table was never checked on the DNA. TRBV7-5 is noted as a pseudogene. The CDR3 covers 16 residues. The CDR3 is CARSLGDRANTYGYTF. The CDR3 coding sequence is TGTGCCAGAAGCTTGGGAGACAGGGCAAATACATATGGCTACACCTTC.

Written as DNA, the CDR3 is TGTGCCAGCAGCTTGGCCCCCCTTAGGGGTGGCTACACCTTC. As protein: CASSLAPLRGGYTF. The genes are TRBV5-8 and TRBJ1-2, with D possibly matching TRBD1 (5 bases). The germline V and J ends were trimmed by 0 bases and 7 bases, with 13 bases remaining between them. CDR3 length: 14 amino acids. CDR1 is SGHTS and CDR2 is YDEGEE in the germline V gene.

This sequence joins TRBV28 and TRBJ2-7; TRBD1 agrees at 9 bases. CDR3 length equals 13 residues. Trimming at V came to 2 bases and at J to 9 bases, leaving 5 bases not matched to a gene. The V gene's germline CDR1 is MDHEN and CDR2 SYDVKM. CDR3 in DNA: TGTGCCAGCAGTTTAACAGGGGGCGGACCGCAGTACGTC. Protein product: CASSLTGGGPQYV.

The V call is TRBV5-1, the J call TRBJ1-6, with 7 bases that match TRBD1. V trimming: 3 bases; J trimming: 10 bases; junction bases outside the gene matches: 7. The CDR3 is 14 residues long. Germline CDR1 reads SGHRS; CDR2 reads YFSETQ. CDR3 sequence (DNA): TGCGCCAGCAGCTCGACGACAGGGAGGTCACCCCTCCACTTT. This encodes CASSSTTGRSPLHF. The full variable domain, with the rest looked up from reference TRBV5-1 and TRBJ1-6, is KAGVTQTPRYLIKTRGQQVTLSCSPISGHRSVSWYQQTPGQGLQFLFEYFSETQRNKGNFPGRFSGRQFSNSRSEMNVSTLELGDSALYLCASSSTTGRSPLHFGNGTRLTVT.

The rearrangement uses TRBV7-9 and TRBJ1-1; D is unresolved. Germline V CDR1 and CDR2: SEHNR, FQNEAQ (reference sequence). The ends were cut back, 3 bases at V and 3 bases at J, with 8 bases in the middle. This CDR3 is built from 13 residues. The CDR3 region is CASSFGTDTEAFF. In DNA form, the CDR3 reads TGTGCCAGCAGCTTCGGTACGGACACTGAAGCTTTCTTT.

This clone was seen a handful of times. The chain uses TRBV10-1 and TRBJ2-3; possible D gene TRBD1, 6 bases. Per the germline V gene, CDR1 is WNHNN and CDR2 is SYGVQD (reference sequence). Trimming cost V 7 bases and J 2 bases, with 10 bases left between them. This CDR3 is 13 amino acids long. CDR3: CASNRALTDTQYF. The CDR3 DNA reads TGCGCCAGCAACAGGGCCCTCACAGATACGCAGTATTTT.

The J gene is TRBJ1-5, the V gene TRBV6-5; D unresolved. With 5 bases removed from V and 7 bases from J, the gap between germline ends came to 9 bases. Germline assignment: CDR1 MNHEY and CDR2 SVGAGI. There are 12 residues in the CDR3. The CDR3 reads CASSPPGQPQHF. CDR3 nucleotides: TGTGCCAGCAGTCCCCCGGGGCAGCCCCAGCATTTT.

The V and J genes are TRBV30 and TRBJ1-1; D remains ambiguous. V gave up 4 bases and J gave up 0 bases, with 15 bases separating them. The CDR3 runs to 15 residues. Germline CDR1 and CDR2: GTSNPN and SVGIG (reference sequence). This CDR3 is CAWTRQTQLNTEAFF. For the CDR3, the DNA is TGTGCCTGGACCCGTCAGACTCAATTGAACACTGAAGCTTTCTTT.

This clone was observed a single time. This rearrangement joins TRBV7-9 to TRBJ2-3; 8 bases align to TRBD2. The V and J ends lost 7 bases and 6 bases, in that order; junction bases with no gene match: 18. The CDR3 loop spans 17 amino acids. In germline, CDR1 is SEHNR, CDR2 FQNEAQ (reference sequence). The CDR3 loop reads CASNQAVAGGPRDTQYF. The CDR3 DNA follows: TGTGCCAGCAACCAGGCCGTGGCGGGGGGTCCTCGGGATACGCAGTATTTT. Full variable domain (remainder filled in from reference TRBV7-9 and TRBJ2-3): DTGVSQNPRHKITKRGQNVTFRCDPISEHNRLYWYRQTLGQGPEFLTYFQNEAQLEKSRLLSDRFSAERPKGSFSTLEIQRTEQGDSAMYLCASNQAVAGGPRDTQYFGPGTRLTVL.

This clone was observed many times. The rearrangement links TRBV7-2 to TRBJ2-7, with 7 nucleotides matching TRBD2. The CDR3 has 13 amino acids. Per germline, CDR1 SGHTA and CDR2 FQGNSA. Germline trimming cut 5 bases from V and 7 bases from J; bases unmatched to any gene: 8. The CDR3 reads CASSRFQGGEQYV. CDR3 coding DNA: TGTGCCAGCAGCCGCTTCCAGGGAGGGGAGCAGTACGTC.

The chain uses TRBV10-2 and TRBJ2-1; weak D call: TRBD2 (6 bases). The CDR3 is made up of 16 amino acids. The germline CDR1 and CDR2 sequences are WSHSY and SAAADI. The V gene lost 3 bases and the J gene lost 6 bases, with 18 bases spanning the gap. This CDR3 is CASSDFRDSGINEQFF. The CDR3 bases are TGCGCCAGCAGTGATTTTCGGGACTCGGGCATCAATGAGCAGTTCTTC.

The rearrangement joins TRBV3-1 (or the pseudogene TRBV3-2) to TRBJ2-3; D is possibly TRBD2 (7 bases). Germline V lookup: CDR1 LGHDT, CDR2 YNNKEL (reference sequence). Trimming pared 3 bases from V and 4 bases from J, leaving 20 bases between. The CDR3 loop spans 17 amino acids. This CDR3 reads CASSQEQGGGSADTQYF. CDR3 nucleotide sequence: TGTGCCAGCAGCCAGGAGCAGGGAGGGGGATCGGCAGATACGCAGTATTTT.

This clone has only a few counts. The chain combines TRBV21-1 with TRBJ1-1; whether TRBD1, the table's D call, matches the DNA was not checked. TRBV21-1 is a documented pseudogene. The CDR3 sequence is 14 residues long. This chain's CDR3 is CASSKDRENTEAFF. For the CDR3, the DNA is TGTGCCAGCAGCAAAGACAGGGAGAACACTGAAGCTTTCTTT.

The chain is built from TRBV7-2 and TRBJ1-6; 9 nucleotides match TRBD1. The CDR3 contains 16 residues. The germline CDR1 and CDR2 sequences are SGHTA and FQGNSA. The V gene end was trimmed by 1 base and the J gene end by 9 bases; junction bases not matched to a gene: 7. The CDR3: CASSLVSDRGGSPLHF. Here the CDR3 DNA reads TGTGCCAGCAGCTTAGTATCGGACAGGGGAGGTTCACCCCTCCACTTT.

The genes are TRBV28 and TRBJ2-7, with 8 bases lining up with TRBD1. The CDR3 sequence is 13 residues long. Germline V CDR1 and CDR2: MDHEN, SYDVKM. The V gene end was trimmed by 5 bases and the J gene end by 1 base; junction bases not matched to a gene: 1. In DNA, the CDR3 is TGTGCCAGCAGTCGACAGGGGTCCTACGAGCAGTACGTC. It encodes CASSRQGSYEQYV.